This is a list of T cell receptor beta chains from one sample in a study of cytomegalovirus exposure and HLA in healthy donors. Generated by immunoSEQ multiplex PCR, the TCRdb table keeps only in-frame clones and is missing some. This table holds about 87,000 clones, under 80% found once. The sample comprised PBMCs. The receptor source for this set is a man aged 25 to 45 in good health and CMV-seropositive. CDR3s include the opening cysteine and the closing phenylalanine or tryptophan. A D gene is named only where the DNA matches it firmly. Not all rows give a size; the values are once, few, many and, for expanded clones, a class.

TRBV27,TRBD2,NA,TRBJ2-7,CASSRQTLGAAGEKGEQYF,TGTGCCAGCAGTCGACAAACACTCGGGGCGGCGGGAGAGAAGGGCGAGCAGTACTTC
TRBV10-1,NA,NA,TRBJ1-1,CASSEELNTEAFF,TGCGCCAGCAGCGAGGAACTTAACACTGAAGCTTTCTTT
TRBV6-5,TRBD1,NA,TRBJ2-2,CASSPGTVGELFF,TGTGCCAGCAGCCCCGGGACAGTTGGGGAGCTGTTTTTT
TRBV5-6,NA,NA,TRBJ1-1,CASSLVQLNTEAFF,TGTGCCAGCAGCTTGGTACAGTTGAACACTGAAGCTTTCTTT
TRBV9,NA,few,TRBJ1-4,CASSVGPPGTNEKLFF,TGTGCCAGCAGCGTAGGTCCCCCGGGAACTAATGAAAAACTGTTTTTT
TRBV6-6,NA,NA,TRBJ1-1,CASSYEGTKSTEAFF,TGTGCCAGCAGTTACGAGGGGACAAAATCGACTGAAGCTTTCTTT
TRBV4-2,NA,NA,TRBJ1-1,CASSQHGTDTEAFF,TGTGCCAGCAGCCAGCACGGTACGGACACTGAAGCTTTCTTT
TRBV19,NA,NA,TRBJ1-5,CASKTGNQPQHF,TGTGCCAGTAAGACGGGGAATCAGCCCCAGCATTTT
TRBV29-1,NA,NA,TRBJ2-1,CSGGLDNEQFF,TGCAGCGGAGGCTTAGACAATGAGCAGTTCTTC
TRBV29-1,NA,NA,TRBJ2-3,CSLGLAGRPDTQYF,TGCAGCCTGGGGCTCGCGGGGCGCCCAGATACGCAGTATTTT
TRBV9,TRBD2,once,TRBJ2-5,CASSLGLAGVRETQYF,TGTGCCAGCAGCCTGGGACTAGCGGGAGTTCGAGAGACCCAGTACTTC
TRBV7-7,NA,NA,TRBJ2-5,CASSLSSQETQYF,TGTGCCAGCAGCTTAAGCTCCCAAGAGACCCAGTACTTC
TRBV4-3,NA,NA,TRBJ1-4,CASSQDLWRPANEKLFF,TGCGCCAGCAGCCAAGATCTTTGGAGGCCGGCTAATGAAAAACTGTTTTTT
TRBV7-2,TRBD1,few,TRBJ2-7,CASSHGGQGIPYEQYF,TGTGCCAGCAGCCACGGGGGACAGGGGATCCCCTACGAGCAGTACTTC
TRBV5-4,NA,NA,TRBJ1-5,CASSPGTNSNQPQHF,TGTGCCAGCAGCCCGGGGACAAATAGCAATCAGCCCCAGCATTTT
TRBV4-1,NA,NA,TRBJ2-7,CASSQGGQAYEQYF,TGCGCCAGCAGCCAGGGGGGGCAGGCCTACGAGCAGTACTTC
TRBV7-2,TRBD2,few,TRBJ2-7,CASSTGLAGPDEQYF,TGTGCCAGCAGCACCGGGCTAGCGGGACCAGACGAGCAGTACTTC
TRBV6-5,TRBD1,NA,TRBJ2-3,CASSKQGAEADTQYF,TGTGCCAGCAGTAAACAGGGGGCGGAGGCAGATACGCAGTATTTT
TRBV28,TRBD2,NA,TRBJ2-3,CASSFGSGGGTDTQYF,TGTGCCAGCAGTTTTGGAAGCGGGGGCGGCACAGATACGCAGTATTTT
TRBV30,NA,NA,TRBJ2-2,CAWSVDGVNTGELFF,TGTGCCTGGAGTGTAGACGGAGTGAACACCGGGGAGCTGTTTTTT
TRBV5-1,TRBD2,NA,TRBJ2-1,CASSLRLAGGRSSYNEQFF,TGCGCCAGCAGCCTCAGGTTAGCGGGAGGGCGAAGCTCCTACAATGAGCAGTTCTTC
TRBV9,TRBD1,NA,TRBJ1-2,CASSAQTGLGYTF,TGTGCCAGCAGCGCGCAGACAGGGTTAGGCTACACCTTC
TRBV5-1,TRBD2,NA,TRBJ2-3,CASSTRLAGGPSSTDTQYF,TGCGCCAGCAGCACGCGACTAGCGGGAGGGCCGAGTAGCACAGATACGCAGTATTTT